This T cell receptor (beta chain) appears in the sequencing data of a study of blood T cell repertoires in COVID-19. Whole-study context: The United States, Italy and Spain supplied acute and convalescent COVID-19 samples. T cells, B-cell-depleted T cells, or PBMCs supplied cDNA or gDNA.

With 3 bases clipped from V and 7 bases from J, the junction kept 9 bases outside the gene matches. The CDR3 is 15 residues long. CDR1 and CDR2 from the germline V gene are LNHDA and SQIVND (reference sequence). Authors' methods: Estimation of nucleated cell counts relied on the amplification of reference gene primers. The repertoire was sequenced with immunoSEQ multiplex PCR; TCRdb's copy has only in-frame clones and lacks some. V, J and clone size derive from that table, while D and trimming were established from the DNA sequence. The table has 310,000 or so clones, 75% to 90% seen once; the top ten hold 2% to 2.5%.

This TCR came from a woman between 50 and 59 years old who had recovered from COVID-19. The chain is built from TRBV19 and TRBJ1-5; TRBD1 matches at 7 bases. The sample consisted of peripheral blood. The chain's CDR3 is CASSMIRDRIQPQHF. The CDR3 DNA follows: TGTGCCAGTAGTATGATCCGGGACAGAATACAGCCCCAGCATTTT.